The 15 T cell receptor beta chains below come from one sample, sequenced in a study of T cell repertoires in cytomegalovirus infection. Via MiXCR, TCRdb re-called the reads, giving one row per CDR3 protein. The profile shows hundreds of thousands of distinct CDR3 sequences, around a tenth of them singletons. The specimen was PBMCs. Receptors were obtained from a human donor in good health (CMV status not recorded). Some clones in this sample may be carry-over from other donors' samples.

This clonotype was counted ten times or more. The chain is built from TRBV7-2 and TRBJ2-2; TRBD2 aligns across 8 bases. Germline V gives CDR1 SGHTA, CDR2 FQGNSA. V was clipped by 7 bases and J by 2 bases; unmatched bases: 9. The length of the CDR3 is 16 residues. CDR3 amino acids: CASTFGGAINTGELFF. In DNA form, the CDR3 reads TGTGCCAGCACGTTCGGGGGGGCCATTAACACCGGGGAGCTGTTTTTT.

The genes are TRBV20-1 and TRBJ2-6; 7 bases are shared with TRBD1. This CDR3 region has 18 residues. Trimming cost V 2 bases and J 0 bases; bases outside gene matches: 10. Germline V gives CDR1 DFQATT, CDR2 SNEGSKA (reference sequence). The CDR3 bases are TGCAGTGCTAGACAAGACAGGGCTCGGGGCTCTGGGGCCAACGTCCTGACTTTC. Its translation: CSARQDRARGSGANVLTF.

This clonotype was seen many times. The chain employs TRBV7-2 and TRBJ1-1; tentatively, D is TRBD1 (6 bases). The CDR3 length is 13 residues. Between the trimmed V and J ends, which lost 0 bases and 9 bases, there was a span of 11 bases. The germline CDR1 and CDR2 sequences are SGHTA and FQGNSA. The CDR3 nucleotides are TGTGCCAGCAGCTTAGCGAAAACAGGGAAAGCTTTCTTT. Residues: CASSLAKTGKAFF.

The chain employs TRBV4-2 and TRBJ1-1, with D unresolved. Trimming removed 6 bases at V and 3 bases at J, with 17 bases between. CDR1 and CDR2 from the germline V gene are LGHNA and YNFKEQ. CDR3 size: 15 residues. This chain's CDR3 is CASRPISDGYTEAFF. In DNA form, the CDR3 reads TGTGCCAGCAGACCTATATCCGATGGTTACACTGAAGCTTTCTTT.

Many counts were recorded for this clonotype. The chain is built from TRBV7-3 and TRBJ2-1; TRBD2 matches at 7 bases. Per the germline V gene, CDR1 is SGHTA and CDR2 is FQGTGA. There are 12 residues in the CDR3. Germline trimming cut 2 bases from V and 11 bases from J; bases unmatched to any gene: 3. In DNA form, the CDR3 reads TGTGCCAGCAGCTTATCAGCGGGAAAGCAGTTCTTC. It specifies CASSLSAGKQFF. The full variable domain, completed using reference TRBV7-3 and TRBJ2-1, is GAGVSQTPSNKVTEKGKYVELRCDPISGHTALYWYRQSLGQGPEFLIYFQGTGAADDSGLPNDRFFAVRPEGSVSTLKIQRTERGDSAVYLCASSLSAGKQFFGPGTRLTVL.

This clonotype was picked up many times. The chain joins TRBV7-2 to TRBJ2-5; possibly TRBD2 for D (5 bases). Trimming shortened V by 8 bases and J by 5 bases, and 15 bases separated the two germline ends. CDR1 SGHTA and CDR2 FQGNSA come from the germline V gene. The CDR3 runs to 13 residues. The CDR3 DNA is TGTGCCAGCTCCGAGGGCCGACGGGAGACCCAGTACTTC. This translates into CASSEGRRETQYF.

Points on this clonotype: It is unclear where the CDR3 begins or ends on the DNA, so no DNA is shown, and the CDR3 is as TCRdb lists it. The rearrangement uses TRBV12-3 or TRBV12-4 and TRBJ2-7; TRBD2 was called by the table and not checked on the DNA. The length of the CDR3 is 20 amino acids, counting both ends. The CDR3 loop reads CASSPGEGLPLHFGNYEQYF.

This clonotype was counted at least ten times. The chain is built from TRBV6-5 and TRBJ2-3; D perhaps matches TRBD1 (6 bases). Deletions cut 4 bases from V and 0 bases from J, with 8 bases between. The length of the CDR3 is 14 residues. The germline gives CDR1 MNHEY, CDR2 SVGAGI. The CDR3 sequence: CASSLTGSTDTQYF. Written as DNA, the CDR3 is TGTGCCAGCAGTTTGACAGGTAGCACAGATACGCAGTATTTT.

This clonotype was detected ten times or more. The genes are TRBV6-2 or TRBV6-3 and TRBJ2-3; D uncertain. The germline V and J ends were trimmed by 5 bases and 1 base, with 10 bases remaining between them. Germline V CDR1 and CDR2: MNHEY, SVGEGT. The CDR3 has 14 residues. Written as DNA, the CDR3 is TGTGCCAGCAGTGCCAACCGGCGCACAGATACGCAGTATTTT. The encoded protein is CASSANRRTDTQYF.

This clonotype was counted at least ten times. The chain links TRBV7-2 to TRBJ2-7; 7 positions agree with TRBD1. The CDR3 runs 15 residues. V shed 5 bases and J 5 bases; nucleotides not matched to a gene: 12. In germline, CDR1 is SGHTA, CDR2 FQGNSA. The CDR3 coding sequence is TGTGCCAGCAGCCTAGGGATTACAGGGGTGAACGAGCAGTACTTC. This codes for CASSLGITGVNEQYF.

This clonotype was recorded at least ten times. The J gene is TRBJ2-1, the V gene TRBV7-2; TRBD2 might be the D (6 bases). The CDR3 totals 13 residues. CDR1 and CDR2 (germline): SGHTA, FQGNSA. V lost 3 bases and J lost 9, with 12 bases in between. CDR3 amino acids: CASSLSSVSEQFF. In DNA form, the CDR3 reads TGTGCCAGCAGCTTGTCTAGCGTAAGTGAGCAGTTCTTC.

This clonotype was found a few times. V usage is TRBV27 and J usage is TRBJ2-3; weak D call: TRBD1 (6 bases). The ends were cut back, 3 bases at V and 4 bases at J, with 23 bases in the middle. CDR1 is MNHEY, CDR2 SMNVEV, per germline (reference sequence). This CDR3 has 18 amino acids. The CDR3 bases are TGTGCCAGCAGTTTTCAGCCCGGACTGGGCAGGGGAGCAGATACGCAGTATTTT. Its protein is CASSFQPGLGRGADTQYF.

The V and J genes are TRBV6-6 and TRBJ1-5; weak D call: TRBD1 (5 bases). This CDR3 is built from 14 residues. Germline CDR1 and CDR2: MNHNY and SVGAGI (reference sequence). V lost 2 bases and J lost 6, with 11 bases in between. CDR3 region: CASSYAGLFQPQHF. CDR3 in DNA: TGTGCCAGCAGTTACGCAGGGTTGTTTCAGCCCCAGCATTTT.

This clonotype was seen only a few times. The V gene is TRBV7-3, the J gene TRBJ2-5, with 14 bases lining up with TRBD2. J was trimmed by 4 bases and V by 4 bases; bases with no gene match: 5. CDR1 is SGHTA, CDR2 FQGTGA, per germline. The CDR3 totals 16 residues. CDR3: CASSSGLAGALETQYF. The CDR3 DNA sequence: TGTGCCAGCAGCTCGGGACTAGCGGGGGCCCTAGAGACCCAGTACTTC.

The sample holds a few counts of this clonotype. J is TRBJ2-3 and V is TRBV6-6; no clear D. This CDR3 is built from 15 residues. Trimming took 0 bases from V and 0 from J, leaving 7 bases between them. Germline V gene sequence: CDR1 MNHNY, CDR2 SVGAGI (reference sequence). The CDR3 region has the DNA TGTGCCAGCAGTTACTCCCAATTAAGCACAGATACGCAGTATTTT. It yields the protein CASSYSQLSTDTQYF.